This note documents a single TCR beta chain sequence. This CDR3 spans 13 amino acids. The V gene's germline CDR1 is LGHDT and CDR2 YNNKEL (reference sequence). V was pared by 1 base and J by 9 bases, with 10 bases between. The repertoire was sequenced with immunoSEQ multiplex PCR; TCRdb's copy has only in-frame clones and lacks some. The sample has 100,000 or so clones; 85% to 95% are singletons. This record comes from a study of blood T cell repertoires in COVID-19. The sequence came from a woman between 55 and 75 years old with active COVID-19. The source material was peripheral blood. V gene TRBV3-1 (or the pseudogene TRBV3-2) combines with J gene TRBJ1-5, with D hard to call. CDR3 loop: CASSQVPAAPQHF. As DNA, the CDR3 is TGTGCCAGCAGCCAAGTGCCTGCGGCGCCCCAGCATTTT.